The sequence of this T cell receptor beta chain was determined in a study of T cell responses to AZD1222 COVID-19 vaccine. About this clone itself: The antigen remains unidentified.

Study conclusions and caveats: At baseline, seropositivity was found in only six or seven AZD1222 recipients. Repertoires were sampled only after the peak T cell response. Donor demographics were predominantly white British with a female majority; clonal diversity may be underestimated.

Profiled with immunoSEQ multiplex PCR; TCRdb holds only in-frame clones, not every one. The sample has approximately 220,000 clones, about 93% seen once. The V end was cut by 3 bases, the J end by 5 bases, with 8 bases between. Germline assignment: CDR1 SGHTA and CDR2 FQGNSA. This CDR3 comprises 13 residues. Sequencing used peripheral blood, obtained on day 0 of MenACWY control vaccination. The TCR was taken from an adult in good health. The rearrangement joins TRBV7-2 to TRBJ1-5; D gene unclear. The CDR3 loop is CASSFRPDQPQHF. CDR3 DNA sequence: TGTGCCAGCAGCTTTCGACCCGATCAGCCCCAGCATTTT.